This T cell receptor beta chain was obtained from a study of T cells in localized non-small cell lung cancer. As concerns this clone: The antigen remains unidentified.

Measured with immunoSEQ multiplex PCR; TCRdb has only the in-frame clones, and not every one. The data show fewer than 45,000 clones, almost 85% seen once. CDR1 is MNHNS and CDR2 is SASEGT in the germline V gene. The CDR3 is 15 amino acids. V lost 5 bases, J lost 0 bases, and 5 bases stayed unmatched. General study points: The appearance of a median approximately 57 of the top 100 tumor clones was seen in adjacent lung. The highest T cell clonality was in uninvolved adjacent lung, above tumor.

The receptor was isolated from a male donor aged 60 or over with stage III squamous cell lung carcinoma. The material was peripheral blood, obtained before any cancer treatment. The chain couples TRBV6-1 to TRBJ2-3; TRBD2 aligns across 7 bases. For the CDR3, the DNA is TGTGCCAGCAGTCTCGGGACTATTAGCACAGATACGCAGTATTTT. This codes for CASSLGTISTDTQYF.